The 17 T cell receptor beta chains below all came from one sample that was sequenced in a study of blood T cell repertoires in COVID-19. The protocol was immunoSEQ multiplex PCR, while the TCRdb copy is restricted to in-frame clones and leaves out a portion. The table has approximately 99,000 clones, over 75% seen once. The sequenced material came from peripheral blood. Receptors were obtained from a woman in her 70s with acute or convalescent COVID-19.

The chain links TRBV19 to TRBJ1-1, with 8 bases fitting TRBD1. The CDR3 covers 16 residues. CDR1 LNHDA and CDR2 SQIVND come from the germline V gene (reference sequence). J lost 5 bases, V lost 6 bases, and 14 bases had no gene match. In DNA, the CDR3 is TGTGCCAGTAGGAACAGACAGGGGCGGATTGGGACTGAAGCTTTCTTT. This sequence encodes CASRNRQGRIGTEAFF. The full variable domain, completed using reference TRBV19 and TRBJ1-1, is DGGITQSPKYLFRKEGQNVTLSCEQNLNHDAMYWYRQDPGQGLRLIYYSQIVNDFQKGDIAEGYSVSREKKESFPLTVTSAQKNPTAFYLCASRNRQGRIGTEAFFGQGTRLTVV.

The J gene is TRBJ2-7, the V gene TRBV27; 8 nucleotides match TRBD1. The CDR3 is 13 amino acids. Trimming at V came to 4 bases and at J to 6 bases, leaving 5 bases not matched to a gene. In germline, CDR1 is MNHEY, CDR2 SMNVEV (reference sequence). Written as DNA, the CDR3 is TGTGCCAGCAGTTATAGGACAGGGATCGAGCAGTACTTC. This gives the protein CASSYRTGIEQYF.

This clone was counted only a few times. The V call is TRBV27, the J call TRBJ1-1, with 9 bases that match TRBD1. V shed 8 bases, J shed 5 bases, and the junction held 12 bases outside the gene matches. This CDR3 spans 15 amino acids. Per the germline V gene, CDR1 is MNHEY and CDR2 is SMNVEV (reference sequence). CDR3 sequence reads: CASGSQGAGRTEAFF. CDR3 DNA sequence: TGTGCCAGCGGCTCACAGGGGGCCGGTAGGACTGAAGCTTTCTTT.

V gene TRBV7-9 combines with J gene TRBJ2-2; TRBD1 aligns across 7 bases. The length of the CDR3 is 14 residues. CDR1 SEHNR and CDR2 FQNEAQ come from the germline V gene (reference sequence). Trimming removed 5 bases from V and 6 bases from J; junction bases left unmatched: 6. The CDR3 DNA sequence: TGTGCCAGCAGCATGCATACAGGGGCCGGGGAGCTGTTTTTT. It translates to CASSMHTGAGELFF.

The sample holds one count of this clone. The V and J genes are TRBV10-3 and TRBJ2-1; the match to TRBD1 covers 9 bases. V lost 10 bases to trimming and J lost 9 bases; unmatched junction nucleotides: 13. This CDR3 spans 14 amino acids. Germline V gene lookup returns CDR1 ENHRY and CDR2 SYGVKD. The CDR3 loop reads CATGQDRGNGEQFF. The CDR3 DNA follows: TGTGCCACCGGCCAGGACAGGGGCAATGGTGAGCAGTTCTTC.

The rearrangement links TRBV28 to TRBJ1-2, with 7 bases lining up with TRBD1. The J segment lost 4 bases and the V segment lost 4 bases, leaving 6 bases of the junction unmatched. This CDR3 is built from 14 residues. Per germline, CDR1 MDHEN and CDR2 SYDVKM. The CDR3 nucleotides read TGTGCCAGCAGTTCCCGACAGGGCGGCTATGGCTACACCTTC. Its translation: CASSSRQGGYGYTF.

CDR3 nucleotides: TGTGCCAGCAGCTCCTATAGACTAGCGGGAGTAGGGACTGAGCAGTTCTTC. It yields the protein CASSSYRLAGVGTEQFF. This sequence joins TRBV9 and TRBJ2-1; 12 nucleotides align to TRBD2. The V segment lost 4 bases and the J segment 9 bases; nucleotides outside the gene matches: 14. The CDR3 runs to 17 residues. The V gene's germline CDR1 is SGDLS and CDR2 YYNGEE.

This chain links TRBV2 with TRBJ2-7; 7 nucleotides line up with TRBD1. The trim removed 6 bases at V and 3 bases at J, leaving 2 bases unmatched. CDR1 is SNHLY and CDR2 is FYNNEI in the germline V gene. This CDR3 has 12 amino acids. In DNA form, the CDR3 reads TGTGCCAGCAGCGGACAGGTCTACGAGCAGTACTTC. Residues: CASSGQVYEQYF.

This chain connects TRBV2 to TRBJ1-4, with D perhaps TRBD1 (5 bases). Trimming left V 4 bases short and J 0 bases short, with 9 bases between. Germline loops: CDR1 SNHLY, CDR2 FYNNEI. The length of the CDR3 is 15 residues. This CDR3 is CASSVQGATNEKLFF. CDR3 DNA sequence: TGTGCCAGCAGTGTGCAGGGTGCAACTAATGAAAAACTGTTTTTT.

This clone has only a few counts. This chain joins TRBV30 and TRBJ2-5; 7 bases are shared with TRBD1. The CDR3 totals 12 residues. With 6 bases clipped from V and 5 bases from J, the junction kept 6 bases outside the gene matches. In germline, CDR1 is GTSNPN, CDR2 SVGIG (reference sequence). CDR3 in DNA: TGTGCCTGTTCTCAGGGGGAGGAGACCCAGTACTTC. Its translation is CACSQGEETQYF.

The V and J genes are TRBV28 and TRBJ2-7, with a possible D match to TRBD2 (5 bases). CDR3 length: 14 residues. Trimming cost V 4 bases and J 5 bases, with 15 bases left between them. Looked up from germline, CDR1 is MDHEN and CDR2 is SYDVKM. In nucleotides, the CDR3 is TGTGCCAGCAGTTCAGCGGAGCCCCTTGACGAGCAGTACTTC. Translation: CASSSAEPLDEQYF.

The V and J genes are TRBV6-6 and TRBJ2-5, with 7 bases identical to TRBD1. The CDR3 extends over 13 amino acids. Germline lookup yields CDR1 MNHNY and CDR2 SVGAGI (reference sequence). Trimming at V came to 6 bases and at J to 6 bases, leaving 7 bases not matched to a gene. The CDR3 sequence: CASSQGDRQTQYF. The CDR3 nucleotides are TGTGCCAGCAGCCAGGGGGATCGGCAGACCCAGTACTTC.

This rearrangement joins TRBV2 to TRBJ2-1; unclear D gene. V dropped 6 bases and J dropped 4 bases, with 13 bases sitting between them. CDR1 is SNHLY and CDR2 is FYNNEI in the germline V gene. The CDR3 is made up of 14 amino acids. The CDR3 sequence is CASRADSWYNEQFF. The CDR3 bases are TGTGCCAGCAGGGCGGATAGCTGGTACAATGAGCAGTTCTTC.

This clone was detected only a few times. The gene calls are TRBV28 and TRBJ1-2; 7 nucleotides line up with TRBD1. Germline V gives CDR1 MDHEN, CDR2 SYDVKM. CDR3 length: 13 residues. Trimming at V came to 5 bases and at J to 4 bases, leaving 4 bases not matched to a gene. The CDR3 region is CASSTGELYGYTF. As DNA, the CDR3 is TGTGCCAGCAGTACAGGGGAACTCTATGGCTACACCTTC.

This clone showed up just a few times. This chain uses TRBV3-1 (or the pseudogene TRBV3-2) with TRBJ1-1, with D perhaps matching TRBD1 (5 bases). The germline CDR1 and CDR2 sequences are LGHDT and YNNKEL (reference sequence). V lost 1 base and J lost 5, with 14 bases in between. This CDR3 region has 15 residues. CDR3 bases: TGTGCCAGCAGCCAAGTCGCGGGGCTTAGGACTGAAGCTTTCTTT. It translates to CASSQVAGLRTEAFF.

The chain recombines TRBV24-1 with TRBJ1-5; the D is unclear. V lost 4 bases and J 4 bases, leaving 10 bases between the germline ends. There are 14 residues in the CDR3. Germline lookup yields CDR1 KGHDR and CDR2 SFDVKD. The chain's CDR3 is CATSEPNRNQPQHF. CDR3 sequence (DNA): TGTGCCACCAGTGAACCCAACCGGAATCAGCCCCAGCATTTT.

The genes are TRBV6-5 and TRBJ1-4, with 8 bases aligning to TRBD1. Germline loops: CDR1 MNHEY, CDR2 SVGAGI. V lost 6 bases and J lost 17; bases outside the gene matches: 11. CDR3 length: 12 residues. CDR3 sequence (DNA): TGTGCCAGCAGCCAACCGGGACAGGTTTCCTTTTTT. Protein product: CASSQPGQVSFF.